Below, 22 T cell receptor beta chains from the same sample are listed, as sequenced in a study of T-cell reconstitution after alpha-beta-depleted transplantation in children listed by TCRdb under 2016. This specimen's treatment or condition label, interpreted: allogeneic hematopoietic cell transplantation with graft depleted of TCRalphabeta T cells and CD19 B cells. Library preparation was by PCR. Sequencing was performed on an Illumina HiSeq 2500. TCR libraries were prepared with molecular barcoding, using unique molecular identifiers to normalize TCRbeta repertoire quantification. TCRdb cleaned the public reads at Q25 with fastp, built clones with MiXCR and kept in-frame beta chains. Rows merge per CDR3 protein into single entries with the most common DNA and genes. Counted in this sample were around 670,000 distinct CDR3 sequences; under 15% of them appeared once. The ten largest account for 0.79% of the sample.

The source was PBMCs, collected before TCRalphabeta/CD19-depleted stem cell transplant. The source of these receptors is a girl aged 2 to 10 with congenital amegakaryocytic thrombocytopenia, due to receive a stem cell transplant.

This clonotype occurred many times. The genes are TRBV5-1 and TRBJ2-1; 7 nucleotides line up with TRBD1. Germline CDR1 reads SGHRS; CDR2 reads YFSETQ. The J segment lost 4 bases and the V segment lost 5 bases, leaving 9 bases of the junction unmatched. This CDR3 region has 15 residues. CDR3 sequence: CASRLTGTVYNEQFF. DNA of the CDR3: TGCGCCAGCAGGTTGACCGGGACAGTATACAATGAGCAGTTCTTC.

The chain joins TRBV7-8 to TRBJ2-5; D gene ambiguous. V lost 1 base, J lost 5 bases, and 8 bases lay in between. Germline V gene lookup returns CDR1 SGHVS and CDR2 FQNEAQ. The CDR3 totals 13 residues. CDR3 nucleotide sequence: TGTGCCAGCAGCTTAGTTGACACGGAGACCCAGTACTTC. Its translation is CASSLVDTETQYF.

This clonotype was observed at least ten times. The chain combines TRBV7-9 with TRBJ1-1; 7 bases map to TRBD1. V lost 5 bases, J lost 6 bases, and 9 bases stayed unmatched. The CDR3 consists of 14 residues. Germline values: CDR1 SEHNR, CDR2 FQNEAQ (reference sequence). The CDR3, as DNA: TGTGCCAGCAGCGGACAGGAGACAGGACCTGAAGCTTTCTTT. Residues: CASSGQETGPEAFF.

The rearrangement uses TRBV18 and TRBJ1-4; TRBD1 matches at 9 bases. The CDR3 is 14 residues long. Trimming removed 4 bases from V and 14 bases from J; junction bases left unmatched: 11. Per germline, CDR1 KGHSH and CDR2 LQKENI. The CDR3 DNA follows: TGTGCCAGCTCACAACAAATGGGACAGGGATATCTGTTTTTT. Protein product: CASSQQMGQGYLFF.

The rearrangement joins TRBV5-6 to TRBJ2-1; tentatively, D is TRBD2 (5 bases). Trimming cost V 1 base and J 0 bases, with 14 bases left between them. The CDR3 has 17 residues. Germline CDR1 reads SGHDT; CDR2 reads YYEEEE. The CDR3 DNA sequence: TGTGCCAGCAGCTTGTTTGTGGGTGGGAGCTCCTACAATGAGCAGTTCTTC. The encoded protein is CASSLFVGGSSYNEQFF.

This clonotype was observed many times. The gene calls are TRBV6-5 and TRBJ2-5; 10 positions match TRBD1. From germline, CDR1 is MNHEY and CDR2 SVGAGI. V lost 4 bases to trimming and J lost 5 bases; unmatched junction nucleotides: 7. The CDR3 has 15 residues. The chain's CDR3 is CASSSSDRGRETQYF. The CDR3 DNA reads TGTGCCAGCAGTTCCAGCGACAGGGGGCGGGAGACCCAGTACTTC.

This clonotype was counted ten times or more. The rearrangement uses TRBV18 and TRBJ2-3, with 10 bases fitting TRBD2. The CDR3 totals 15 residues. Germline CDR1 and CDR2: KGHSH and LQKENI. The V and J ends lost 6 bases and 4 bases, in that order; junction bases with no gene match: 7. CDR3 residues: CASSSASGGSDTQYF. The CDR3 coding sequence is TGTGCCAGCTCGTCGGCTAGCGGGGGATCAGATACGCAGTATTTT.

The table lists this clonotype with many counts. This sequence joins TRBV7-9 and TRBJ1-1; no clear D gene. Germline CDR1 reads SEHNR; CDR2 reads FQNEAQ (reference sequence). This CDR3 has 13 amino acids. V was pared by 0 bases and J by 3 bases, with 5 bases between. The CDR3 here is CASSLAHDTEAFF. CDR3 sequence (DNA): TGTGCCAGCAGCTTAGCGCATGACACTGAAGCTTTCTTT.

There are many counts of this clonotype. The rearrangement links TRBV5-1 to TRBJ1-5; TRBD1 might be the D (5 bases). Trimming cost V 4 bases and J 5 bases, with 16 bases left between them. The CDR3 runs 15 residues. Germline V gene sequence: CDR1 SGHRS, CDR2 YFSETQ. For the CDR3, the DNA is TGCGCCAGCAGCCCGGGGGGAAATTCCTATCAGCCCCAGCATTTT. Its protein is CASSPGGNSYQPQHF.

This clonotype was picked up many times. V is TRBV5-1 and J is TRBJ2-2; no definite D call. The CDR3 is 15 amino acids. Germline V gene sequence: CDR1 SGHRS, CDR2 YFSETQ. V lost 4 bases, J lost 0 bases, and 10 bases lay in between. The DNA for the CDR3 is TGCGCCAGCAGCCCACTCGGACCGAACACCGGGGAGCTGTTTTTT. Protein sequence: CASSPLGPNTGELFF.

This clonotype was seen a few times. The V gene is TRBV7-9, the J gene TRBJ2-3; D is unclear. Trimming pared 5 bases from V and 2 bases from J, leaving 5 bases between. CDR3 size: 12 residues. Germline V gene sequence: CDR1 SEHNR, CDR2 FQNEAQ (reference sequence). CDR3 DNA sequence: TGTGCCAGCAGCCGAGTCACAGATACGCAGTATTTT. Amino acids: CASSRVTDTQYF. The whole variable domain, filled in from reference TRBV7-9 and TRBJ2-3, reads DTGVSQNPRHKITKRGQNVTFRCDPISEHNRLYWYRQTLGQGPEFLTYFQNEAQLEKSRLLSDRFSAERPKGSFSTLEIQRTEQGDSAMYLCASSRVTDTQYFGPGTRLTVL.

The rearrangement links TRBV29-1 to TRBJ2-7; 12 bases are shared with TRBD2. CDR1 is SQVTM, CDR2 ANQGSEA, per germline. Trimming took 6 bases from V and 2 from J; bases not matched to a gene: 8. CDR3 size: 15 residues. The CDR3 here is CSVQPSGRDPYEQYF. The CDR3 region has the DNA TGCAGCGTGCAACCTAGCGGGAGGGATCCCTACGAGCAGTACTTC.

The chain uses TRBV12-3 or TRBV12-4 and TRBJ2-7; D might be TRBD2 (5 bases). This CDR3 is built from 11 residues. Trimming pared 6 bases from V and 12 bases from J, leaving 15 bases between. The CDR3 is CASSGSRRAYF. The CDR3 DNA reads as TGTGCCAGCAGCGGGTCCCGGCGGGCGTACTTC.

The J gene is TRBJ2-2, the V gene TRBV10-3; tentative D call: TRBD2 (6 bases). The CDR3 runs to 16 residues. Germline CDR1 ENHRY, CDR2 SYGVKD. V shed 6 bases and J shed 7 bases, with 21 bases lying between them. The CDR3 bases are TGTGCCATCAGGCCCCTAGCGTCCGAGTATGGCGGGGAGCTGTTTTTT. This encodes CAIRPLASEYGGELFF.

This clonotype was picked up many times. The chain has TRBV27 and TRBJ2-3, with unresolved D. CDR3 length equals 13 residues. Germline V gives CDR1 MNHEY, CDR2 SMNVEV (reference sequence). The V and J ends lost 5 bases and 4 bases respectively, with 10 bases between them. The CDR3 region is CASSTLVADTQYF. CDR3 DNA: TGTGCCAGCAGTACCTTAGTCGCAGATACGCAGTATTTT.

The chain joins TRBV5-1 to TRBJ2-1; D perhaps matches TRBD1 (6 bases). The CDR3 length is 13 residues. Trimming shortened V by 3 bases and J by 8 bases, and 12 bases separated the two germline ends. From germline, CDR1 is SGHRS and CDR2 YFSETQ. DNA for the CDR3: TGCGCCAGCAGCTGGGGGCCGGGTGATGAGCAGTTCTTC. It is translated as CASSWGPGDEQFF.

The chain couples TRBV10-2 to TRBJ2-7; TRBD2 matches at 14 bases. In germline, CDR1 is WSHSY, CDR2 SAAADI. Losses at the gene ends were 6 bases for V and 4 bases for J; bases not matched to a gene: 2. The CDR3 is 14 residues long. The CDR3 DNA follows: TGCGCCAGCAGAGGGACTAGCGGGAGATACGAGCAGTACTTC. The encoded protein is CASRGTSGRYEQYF.

The rearrangement links TRBV10-3 to TRBJ2-7; D may match TRBD1 or TRBD2 (6 bases each). The CDR3 length is 14 residues. Germline values: CDR1 ENHRY, CDR2 SYGVKD. The V end was cut by 8 bases, the J end by 2 bases, with 16 bases between. The CDR3 sequence is CAIGARGDPYEQYF. The CDR3 nucleotides are TGTGCCATCGGGGCGAGGGGGGATCCCTACGAGCAGTACTTC.

The V call is TRBV27, the J call TRBJ2-1, with a possible D match to TRBD2 (6 bases). The CDR3 contains 15 residues. Deletions cut 10 bases from V and 0 bases from J, with 16 bases between. Germline-derived CDR1 and CDR2 are MNHEY and SMNVEV (reference sequence). The CDR3 sequence is CATWRAPSSYNEQFF. The CDR3 coding sequence is TGTGCCACCTGGAGGGCGCCGAGCTCCTACAATGAGCAGTTCTTC.

This clonotype was observed many times. This rearrangement joins TRBV2 to TRBJ2-2; weak D call: TRBD2 (5 bases). CDR3 length equals 15 residues. The V gene's germline CDR1 is SNHLY and CDR2 FYNNEI. Trimming removed 9 bases from V and 3 bases from J, with 17 bases in between. The CDR3 loop reads CASLKSGIDTGELFF. Written as DNA, the CDR3 is TGTGCCAGTCTCAAGTCGGGGATAGACACCGGGGAGCTGTTTTTT. The variable domain in full, completed from reference TRBV2 and TRBJ2-2, reads EPEVTQTPSHQVTQMGQEVILRCVPISNHLYFYWYRQILGQKVEFLVSFYNNEISEKSEIFDDQFSVERPDGSNFTLKIRSTKLEDSAMYFCASLKSGIDTGELFFGEGSRLTVL.

A note on this clonotype: This sequence may be a read error, since a much larger clone differs from it by one base. J is TRBJ2-7 and V is TRBV12-3 or TRBV12-4, with 9 bases aligning to TRBD1. The CDR3 length is 14 residues. The CDR3 region is CASIDGDRVNEQCF. The CDR3 DNA reads TGTGCCAGCATCGACGGGGACAGGGTTAACGAGCAGTGCTTC.

This clonotype was observed many times. This rearrangement joins TRBV7-6 to TRBJ2-7; D call uncertain. The CDR3 length is 13 residues. V lost 5 bases and J lost 4, with 12 bases in between. Germline CDR1 reads SGHVS; CDR2 reads FNYEAQ. CDR3 bases: TGTGCCAGCAGCAACGGACGGTCATACGAGCAGTACTTC. Protein sequence: CASSNGRSYEQYF.